This is a list of T cell receptor beta chains from one sample in a study of shared clonotypes between healthy human individuals. TCRdb keeps only in-frame clones here, not all; method: immunoSEQ multiplex PCR. The repertoire has some 2,500,000 clones, just under 95% of them found once; the top ten carry around 0.38%. Sequencing was carried out using naive CD4+ T cells from PBMCs. These receptor sequences come from a man in his late teens or twenties in good health. Some clones in this sample may be carry-over from other donors' samples. Each CDR3 is given with its conserved first and last residue. The order of the fields is V gene, clone size, CDR3 length, D gene, J gene, CDR3 protein, CDR3 DNA. The D gene is left open where the match is weak. Only some rows state a clone size, as once, few, many or a class for expanded clones.

>TRBV5-6|.|15|TRBD1|TRBJ2-4
CASSLQGPAKNIQYF
TGTGCCAGCAGCTTACAGGGGCCAGCCAAAAACATTCAGTACTTC
>TRBV5-1|once|15|TRBD2|TRBJ2-7
CASSSGLAGFYEQYF
TGCGCCAGCAGCTCAGGACTAGCGGGGTTCTACGAGCAGTACTTC
>TRBV9|.|16|TRBD2|TRBJ2-1
CASSVADSGSPYEQFF
TGTGCCAGCAGCGTAGCGGATAGCGGGAGTCCTTATGAGCAGTTCTTC
>TRBV29-1|.|14|TRBD2|TRBJ2-3
CSVVGLAGGYTQYF
TGCAGCGTTGTGGGCCTAGCGGGAGGGTATACGCAGTATTTT
>TRBV5-4|.|14|.|TRBJ2-5
CASSSDSLGETQYF
TGTGCCAGCAGCTCGGACAGCCTAGGAGAGACCCAGTACTTC
>TRBV20-1|.|11|.|TRBJ2-1
CSASFGNEQFF
TGCAGTGCTAGCTTCGGTAATGAGCAGTTCTTC
>TRBV4-3|.|15|.|TRBJ2-7
CASSQSIAYIYEQYF
TGCGCCAGCAGCCAATCGATCGCCTACATCTACGAGCAGTACTTC
>TRBV30|once|14|TRBD2|TRBJ2-5
CAWSVGLGEETQYF
TGTGCCTGGAGTGTAGGACTAGGGGAGGAGACCCAGTACTTC
>TRBV5-1|.|14|.|TRBJ1-1
CASSWGPGGTEAFF
TGCGCCAGCAGCTGGGGGCCCGGGGGGACTGAAGCTTTCTTT
>TRBV4-3|.|17|TRBD2|TRBJ2-1
CASSQDQGLALYNEQFF
TGCGCCAGCAGCCAAGATCAGGGACTAGCGCTATACAATGAGCAGTTCTTC
>TRBV19|.|16|TRBD1|TRBJ1-1
CASSHLQGAGNTEAFF
TGTGCCAGTAGTCATCTACAGGGGGCCGGGAACACTGAAGCTTTCTTT
>TRBV7-9|.|13|.|TRBJ2-7
CASSVAGSYEQYF
TGTGCCAGCAGTGTGGCCGGATCCTACGAGCAGTACTTC
>TRBV6-5|.|16|.|TRBJ1-5
CASSYRGAQGNQPQHF
TGTGCCAGCAGTTACCGGGGGGCGCAGGGCAATCAGCCCCAGCATTTT
>TRBV5-1|.|17|.|TRBJ2-7
CASSQATWWGDPYEQYF
TGCGCCAGCAGCCAAGCAACTTGGTGGGGGGATCCCTACGAGCAGTACTTC
>TRBV6-5|few|13|TRBD1|TRBJ1-1
CATTYRGNTEAFF
TGTGCCACTACGTACAGGGGCAACACTGAAGCTTTCTTT
>TRBV7-9|once|13|TRBD2|TRBJ2-2
CASSLAGGGELFF
TGTGCCAGCAGCCTCGCGGGGGGCGGGGAGCTGTTTTTT
>TRBV7-2|once|18|.|TRBJ2-7
CASSLPKRRASSSYEQYF
TGTGCCAGCAGCTTACCCAAGAGAAGGGCGTCAAGCTCCTACGAGCAGTACTTC
>TRBV28|.|12|.|TRBJ2-5
CASSFWGEAQYF
TGTGCCAGCAGTTTTTGGGGCGAGGCCCAGTACTTC
>TRBV9|.|14|.|TRBJ2-1
CASSVAGSYNEQFF
TGTGCCAGCAGCGTCGCAGGTTCCTACAATGAGCAGTTCTTC
>TRBV29-1|.|13|TRBD1|TRBJ1-4
CSCRGLANEKLFF
TGCAGTTGTAGGGGGCTGGCTAATGAAAAACTGTTTTTT
>TRBV5-1|.|12|.|TRBJ2-2
CASSYQLGELFF
TGCGCCAGCAGCTACCAACTCGGGGAGCTGTTTTTT
>TRBV6-5|once|16|.|TRBJ2-2
CASSFRVSTNTGELFF
TGTGCCAGCAGTTTTAGGGTTTCTACGAACACCGGGGAGCTGTTTTTT
>TRBV18|few|15|.|TRBJ1-1
CASSPREGAVPEAFF
TGTGCCAGCTCACCTCGTGAAGGGGCGGTACCTGAAGCTTTCTTT
>TRBV14|.|14|TRBD2|TRBJ2-7
CASSRAGGPWEQYF
TGTGCCAGCAGCCGGGCGGGAGGGCCTTGGGAGCAGTACTTC
>TRBV6-5|.|14|.|TRBJ1-2
CASSPRQGYYGYTF
TGTGCCAGCAGCCCTCGGCAGGGGTACTATGGCTACACCTTC
>TRBV5-1|.|15|.|TRBJ1-4
CASKARGSTNEKLFF
TGCGCCAGCAAGGCCCGGGGGTCGACTAATGAAAAACTGTTTTTT
>TRBV6-4|.|13|.|TRBJ1-5
CASSPESNQPQHF
TGTGCCAGCAGCCCGGAGAGCAATCAGCCCCAGCATTTT
>TRBV5-1|.|16|.|TRBJ2-5
CASSLEDGTSPQTQYF
TGCGCCAGCAGCTTGGAAGACGGGACCAGCCCACAGACCCAGTACTTC
>TRBV19|.|15|.|TRBJ2-3
CASSIRAKVTDTQYF
TGTGCCAGTAGTATTAGAGCGAAAGTCACAGATACGCAGTATTTT
>TRBV18|.|20|TRBD1|TRBJ1-2
CASSLLQTGQGQSKAYGYTF
TGTGCCAGCTCACTCCTTCAAACGGGACAGGGGCAGAGTAAAGCCTATGGCTACACCTTC
>TRBV12-5|.|13|.|TRBJ1-1
CASGPLSNTEAFF
TGTGCTAGTGGCCCTCTTTCCAACACTGAAGCTTTCTTT
>TRBV5-1|.|16|.|TRBJ2-5
CASSLASTLGGETQYF
TGCGCCAGCAGCTTGGCCTCGACACTCGGTGGGGAGACCCAGTACTTC
>TRBV18|.|14|.|TRBJ1-2
CASSPRTSDYGYTF
TGTGCCAGCTCACCAAGGACTAGCGACTATGGCTACACCTTC